The 5 T cell receptor beta chains given below trace back to one sample, sequenced in a study of PD-1 blockade in classical Hodgkin lymphoma. Relapse after autologous stem cell transplantation occurred in every patient, and brentuximab vedotin exposure varied. Only in-frame clones appear in the TCRdb table, and some are missing; sequencing was by immunoSEQ multiplex PCR. Here the sample spans more than 25,000 clones, 85% to 90% being singletons. This specimen consisted of peripheral blood mononuclear cells (PBMCs), obtained at baseline. Receptors originate from a human donor with classical Hodgkin lymphoma.

The rearrangement links TRBV9 to TRBJ2-5; D is unclear. CDR3 size: 14 residues. In germline, CDR1 is SGDLS, CDR2 YYNGEE. Trimming removed 3 bases from V and 2 bases from J, with 11 bases in between. The CDR3 region is CASSDPLEQETQYF. CDR3 nucleotide sequence: TGTGCCAGCAGCGATCCCCTGGAGCAAGAGACCCAGTACTTC. Full variable domain (rest looked up from reference TRBV9 and TRBJ2-5): DSGVTQTPKHLITATGQRVTLRCSPRSGDLSVYWYQQSLDQGLQFLIQYYNGEERAKGNILERFSAQQFPDLHSELNLSSLELGDSALYFCASSDPLEQETQYFGPGTRLLVL.

The gene calls are TRBV19 and TRBJ2-7, with TRBD1 as a possible D gene (6 bases). The germline V gene has CDR1 LNHDA and CDR2 SQIVND (reference sequence). The ends were cut back, 6 bases at V and 0 bases at J, with 9 bases in the middle. CDR3 length equals 13 residues. The chain's CDR3 is CASRRQDSYEQYF. CDR3 in DNA: TGTGCCAGTAGGAGACAGGACTCCTACGAGCAGTACTTC.

The chain couples TRBV15 to TRBJ1-2; 7 nucleotides align to TRBD1. V was pared by 10 bases and J by 1 base, with 9 bases of the junction left unmatched. CDR3 length: 14 residues. Germline CDR1 and CDR2: LNHNV and YYDKDF (reference sequence). This CDR3 is CAIREGAVNYGYTF. For the CDR3, the DNA is TGTGCCATACGGGAGGGGGCAGTTAACTATGGCTACACCTTC.

The rearrangement joins TRBV18 to TRBJ1-2; 7 bases agree with TRBD1. This CDR3 spans 13 amino acids. The germline gives CDR1 KGHSH, CDR2 LQKENI. Trimming removed 6 bases from V and 2 bases from J; junction bases left unmatched: 3. The CDR3 sequence is CASSLDRNYGYTF. The CDR3 nucleotides are TGTGCCAGCTCCTTGGACAGGAACTATGGCTACACCTTC.

Only one count was recorded for this clone. The V call is TRBV6-5, the J call TRBJ1-2, with D possibly matching TRBD1 (6 bases). Germline V CDR1 and CDR2: MNHEY, SVGAGI. The CDR3 runs to 15 residues. V was cut by 0 bases and J by 5 bases, with 13 bases left in between. This CDR3 reads CASSYSGTTSYGYTF. DNA for the CDR3: TGTGCCAGCAGTTACTCTGGGACAACGAGTTATGGCTACACCTTC.